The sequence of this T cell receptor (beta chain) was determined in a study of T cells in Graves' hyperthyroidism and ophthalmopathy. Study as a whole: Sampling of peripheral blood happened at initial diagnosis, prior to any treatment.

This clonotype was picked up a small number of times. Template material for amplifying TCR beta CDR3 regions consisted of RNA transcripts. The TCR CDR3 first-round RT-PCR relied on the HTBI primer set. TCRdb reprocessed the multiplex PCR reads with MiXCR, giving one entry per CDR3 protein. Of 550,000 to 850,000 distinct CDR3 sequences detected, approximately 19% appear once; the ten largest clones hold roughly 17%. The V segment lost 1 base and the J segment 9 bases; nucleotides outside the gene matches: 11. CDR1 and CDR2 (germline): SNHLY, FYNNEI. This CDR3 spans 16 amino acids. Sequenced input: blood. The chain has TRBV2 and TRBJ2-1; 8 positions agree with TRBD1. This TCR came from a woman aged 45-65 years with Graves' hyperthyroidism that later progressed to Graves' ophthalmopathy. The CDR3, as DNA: TGTGCCAGCAGTGAAGGGGCAGGGGGCTTGTCCCTTGAGCAGTTCTTC. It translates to CASSEGAGGLSLEQFF.